This T cell receptor beta chain was sequenced during a study of PD-1 blockade in mismatch repair-deficient tumors. Sequencing was performed with immunoSEQ multiplex PCR; in TCRdb, only in-frame clones are kept and a portion is missing. The repertoire holds about 110,000 clones, with approximately 80% as singletons. The CDR3 loop spans 12 amino acids. The V gene end was trimmed by 5 bases and the J gene end by 10 bases; junction bases not matched to a gene: 7. Germline V gives CDR1 SGHAT, CDR2 FQNNGV. The specimen was peripheral blood, collected roughly 60 weeks after starting pembrolizumab. The receptor was isolated from an adult with mismatch repair-deficient cancer. The chain joins TRBV11-2 to TRBJ1-2; 7 bases are a match to TRBD1. The CDR3 spells CASSPGTDDYTF. Here the CDR3 DNA reads TGTGCCAGCAGCCCCGGGACAGATGACTACACCTTC. Using reference TRBV11-2 and TRBJ1-2 for the parts outside the CDR3, the full variable domain is EAGVAQSPRYKIIEKRQSVAFWCNPISGHATLYWYQQILGQGPKLLIQFQNNGVVDDSQLPKDRFSAERLKGVDSTLKIQPAKLEDSAVYLCASSPGTDDYTFGSGTRLTVV.